The 18 T cell receptor beta chains reported below all come from one sample, sequenced in a study of blood T cell repertoires in COVID-19. Clones were read by immunoSEQ multiplex PCR, and TCRdb kept only the in-frame ones, dropping some. Of roughly 200,000 clones detected, roughly nine tenths appear once; the ten largest clones hold 2% to 2.5%. Sequenced: PBMCs or T cells enriched from blood (not recorded which). Every receptor here comes from a woman in her forties with acute COVID-19.

The CDR3 nucleotides read TGTGCCAGCAGCCAGGAGGGACAGGGGGACTATGGCTACACCTTC. This translates into CASSQEGQGDYGYTF. The chain employs TRBV4-2 and TRBJ1-2; 11 bases line up with TRBD1. This CDR3 has 15 amino acids. The V segment lost 3 bases and the J segment 3 bases; nucleotides outside the gene matches: 3. Germline V gives CDR1 LGHNA, CDR2 YNFKEQ.

This chain connects TRBV2 to TRBJ2-3, with D tentatively TRBD1 (7 bases). Deletions cut 4 bases from V and 3 bases from J, with 11 bases between. Germline-derived CDR1 and CDR2 are SNHLY and FYNNEI. The CDR3 covers 14 residues. The CDR3 loop is CASSAGGWTDTQYF. DNA for the CDR3: TGTGCCAGCAGTGCAGGGGGGTGGACAGATACGCAGTATTTT.

The genes are TRBV27 and TRBJ2-1; the match to TRBD2 covers 14 bases. The V gene's germline CDR1 is MNHEY and CDR2 SMNVEV (reference sequence). This CDR3 is built from 16 residues. V lost 4 bases and J lost 6; bases outside the gene matches: 5. The DNA for the CDR3 is TGTGCCAGCAGTTCCCCGGGACTAGCGGGAGCCAATGAGCAGTTCTTC. It encodes CASSSPGLAGANEQFF.

This clone was detected once. J is TRBJ2-3 and V is TRBV12-3 or TRBV12-4, with 8 bases matching TRBD1. V shed 6 bases and J 5 bases; nucleotides not matched to a gene: 1. This CDR3 is 12 amino acids long. The CDR3 DNA is TGTGCCAGCAGGGGGACAGGAGATACGCAGTATTTT. Its translation is CASRGTGDTQYF.

This clone was recorded a few times. The chain is built from TRBV7-2 and TRBJ2-3; TRBD2 matches at 7 bases. Trimming took 1 base from V and 1 from J; bases not matched to a gene: 5. The CDR3 has 16 amino acids. Germline loops: CDR1 SGHTA, CDR2 FQGNSA. CDR3 coding DNA: TGTGCCAGCAGCTTAGGACTAGCCCGCGGCACAGATACGCAGTATTTT. This encodes CASSLGLARGTDTQYF.

The chain joins TRBV21-1 to TRBJ2-1; the table calls TRBD2, which could not be checked here. TRBV21-1 is tagged as a pseudogene. This CDR3 spans 21 amino acids. The CDR3: CASSKDELTSGRAATYNEQFF. The CDR3 DNA follows: TGTGCCAGCAGCAAAGATGAATTGACTAGCGGGAGGGCCGCAACCTACAATGAGCAGTTCTTC.

In DNA, the CDR3 is TGTGCCAGCAGTGCGGACAGAGGCTACGAGCAGTACTTC. Translation: CASSADRGYEQYF. The chain uses TRBV7-8 and TRBJ2-7; weak D call: TRBD1 (6 bases). Between the trimmed V and J ends, which lost 6 bases and 3 bases, there was a span of 12 bases. From germline, CDR1 is SGHVS and CDR2 FQNEAQ. This CDR3 spans 13 amino acids.

J is TRBJ1-4 and V is TRBV10-1, with D possibly TRBD1 on 6 matching bases. V lost 6 bases and J 8 bases, leaving 28 bases between the germline ends. The CDR3 spans 18 residues. The germline V gene encodes CDR1 WNHNN and CDR2 SYGVQD (reference sequence). The CDR3 spells CASRAGSGAGGYPEKLFF. DNA of the CDR3: TGCGCCAGCAGGGCAGGTTCAGGGGCGGGGGGTTACCCCGAAAAACTGTTTTTT.

As regards this clone: Distinct nucleotide sequences in the sample also encode this CDR3. The genes are TRBV7-9 and TRBJ1-2, with TRBD1 matching over 10 bases. V trimming: 4 bases; J trimming: 7 bases; junction bases outside the gene matches: 6. CDR3 length: 14 residues. Germline V gene sequence: CDR1 SEHNR, CDR2 FQNEAQ (reference sequence). The CDR3 here is CASSSDRGLGGYTF. CDR3 nucleotides: TGTGCCAGCAGCTCCGACAGGGGGCTTGGTGGCTACACCTTC.

J is TRBJ2-5 and V is TRBV20-1; tentatively, D is TRBD1 (6 bases). Between the trimmed V and J ends, which lost 6 bases and 3 bases, there was a span of 8 bases. The CDR3 runs 11 residues. Germline values: CDR1 DFQATT, CDR2 SNEGSKA (reference sequence). CDR3 amino acids: CSAAGEETQYF. CDR3 sequence (DNA): TGCAGTGCCGCAGGGGAAGAGACCCAGTACTTC.

In its sample, this clone was seen a few times. V gene TRBV23-1 combines with J gene TRBJ1-3; D not certain. TRBV23-1 is known as an ORF, though its function is uncertain. The CDR3 contains 16 residues. Trimming shortened V by 4 bases and J by 0 bases, and 13 bases separated the two germline ends. CDR3 in DNA: TGCGCCAGCAGTCCACCATCCGGGAACTCTGGAAACACCATATATTTT. It yields the protein CASSPPSGNSGNTIYF.

The chain is built from TRBV7-6 and TRBJ2-6; TRBD1 matches 9 bases. This CDR3 has 18 residues. With V trimmed by 3 bases and J by 3 bases, 9 bases remained unmatched. Germline values: CDR1 SGHVS, CDR2 FNYEAQ. The CDR3 spells CASSLVGTGISGANVLTF. CDR3 in DNA: TGTGCCAGCAGCTTGGTGGGGACAGGGATAAGTGGGGCCAACGTCCTGACTTTC. Full variable domain (rest looked up from reference TRBV7-6 and TRBJ2-6): GAGVSQSPRYKVTKRGQDVALRCDPISGHVSLYWYRQALGQGPEFLTYFNYEAQQDKSGLPNDRFSAERPEGSISTLTIQRTEQRDSAMYRCASSLVGTGISGANVLTFGAGSRLTVL.

This clone was counted a few times. CDR3 sequence reads: CASSPGQAFYGYTF. The CDR3 coding sequence is TGTGCCAGCAGCCCGGGACAGGCCTTCTATGGCTACACCTTC. This chain uses TRBV14 with TRBJ1-2; TRBD1 agrees at 8 bases. V lost 4 bases to trimming and J lost 4 bases; unmatched junction nucleotides: 5. Germline V gene lookup returns CDR1 SGHDN and CDR2 FVKESK. This CDR3 contains 14 residues.

There are many counts of this clone. V is TRBV2 and J is TRBJ2-7; 13 nucleotides align to TRBD2. The ends lost 3 bases at V and 3 bases at J; junction bases unmatched: 8. The CDR3 contains 17 residues. Germline lookup yields CDR1 SNHLY and CDR2 FYNNEI. The CDR3 DNA reads TGTGCCAGCAGTGACGGTTTGGGACTAGCGGGAAACTACGAGCAGTACTTC. This codes for CASSDGLGLAGNYEQYF.

This chain connects TRBV2 to TRBJ1-1, with 8 bases identical to TRBD1. Germline CDR1 SNHLY, CDR2 FYNNEI. Trimming removed 8 bases from V and 6 bases from J; junction bases left unmatched: 8. The CDR3 has 13 residues. DNA of the CDR3: TGTGCCAGCGCATTAGGACAGGGCGCTGAAGCTTTCTTT. Protein: CASALGQGAEAFF.

The V call is TRBV27, the J call TRBJ1-1; TRBD1 aligns across 10 bases. CDR3 length: 14 residues. V was pared by 6 bases and J by 3 bases, with 4 bases of the junction left unmatched. Germline V gives CDR1 MNHEY, CDR2 SMNVEV (reference sequence). The CDR3 nucleotides read TGTGCCAGCAGAACGGGACAGGGGTACACTGAAGCTTTCTTT. It specifies CASRTGQGYTEAFF.

In DNA, the CDR3 is TGCGCCAGCAGCCAATGGGGGGGTCCTTCAGCCGAGCAGTACTTC. This gives the protein CASSQWGGPSAEQYF. The chain joins TRBV5-1 to TRBJ2-7; 7 nucleotides match TRBD2. This CDR3 region has 15 residues. J gave up 6 bases and V 4 bases, and 13 bases lay outside the gene matches. Per the germline V gene, CDR1 is SGHRS and CDR2 is YFSETQ.

The chain uses TRBV30 and TRBJ1-4, with TRBD1 matching over 7 bases. CDR3 length equals 13 residues. Looked up from germline, CDR1 is GTSNPN and CDR2 is SVGIG (reference sequence). Germline trimming cut 1 base from V and 7 bases from J; bases unmatched to any gene: 3. CDR3 in DNA: TGTGCCTGGAGTGGACAGGGTGGTGAAAAACTGTTTTTT. This codes for CAWSGQGGEKLFF.